These 21 T cell receptor beta chains came from one sample sequenced in a study of early T cells in non-severe SARS-CoV-2 infection. One entry per CDR3 protein results from TCRdb running MiXCR on the 5' RACE reads. The sample comprises around 27,000 distinct CDR3 sequences, around 3% of which are singletons, and approximately 0.72% rests with the top ten. The sequencing input was whole blood. The receptors originated from an adult who was a healthcare worker with PCR-confirmed SARS-CoV-2 infection or an uninfected control (not recorded which).

This clonotype was observed many times. This chain links TRBV7-2 with TRBJ1-2; tentatively, D is TRBD1 (5 bases). The CDR3 sequence is 12 residues long. The germline V gene encodes CDR1 SGHTA and CDR2 FQGNSA. Trimming shortened V by 11 bases and J by 6 bases, and 16 bases separated the two germline ends. The DNA of the CDR3 is TGTGCCTCTCGGTGGGGGTTAGATGGCTACACCTTC. It is translated as CASRWGLDGYTF.

This clonotype appeared many times. This chain joins TRBV20-1 and TRBJ2-3; 7 bases fit TRBD1. V lost 3 bases, J lost 3 bases, and 9 bases stayed unmatched. Looked up from germline, CDR1 is DFQATT and CDR2 is SNEGSKA (reference sequence). This CDR3 contains 15 residues. The CDR3 coding sequence is TGCAGTGCTAGTGGAACAGGGGTTTTGACAGATACGCAGTATTTT. Translation gives CSASGTGVLTDTQYF.

This clonotype has ten or more counts. Mismatch with germline at one junction end may stem from a read error. V gene TRBV3-1 combines with J gene TRBJ1-1, with TRBD1 as a possible D gene (5 bases). The germline gives CDR1 LGHDT, CDR2 YNNKEL (reference sequence). The CDR3 contains 13 residues. The CDR3 DNA reads TGTGCCAGCAGCGTGACAGCGAGCACTGAAGTTTTCTTT. Residues: CASSVTASTEVFF.

This clonotype was seen repeatedly, ten times or more. V and J are TRBV20-1 and TRBJ2-5; 9 bases map to TRBD2. Germline V gene lookup returns CDR1 DFQATT and CDR2 SNEGSKA (reference sequence). The V and J ends lost 6 bases and 3 bases, in that order; junction bases with no gene match: 11. This CDR3 comprises 15 residues. This CDR3 is CSARGGSGGEETQYF. CDR3 nucleotide sequence: TGCAGTGCCAGGGGGGGTAGCGGGGGCGAAGAGACCCAGTACTTC.

Relative to its sample, this clonotype is medium-sized. The chain uses TRBV20-1 and TRBJ2-5, with a possible D match to TRBD2 (6 bases). CDR1 DFQATT and CDR2 SNEGSKA come from the germline V gene (reference sequence). The CDR3 is 15 residues long. Trimming shortened V by 6 bases and J by 5 bases, and 22 bases separated the two germline ends. The CDR3 DNA follows: TGCAGTGCCCGGAGTTGGCGGGACTCCCGGGAGACCCAGTACTTC. Protein: CSARSWRDSRETQYF.

In its sample, this clonotype was seen a few times. The chain recombines TRBV6-6 with TRBJ2-2, with unresolved D. The V gene lost 8 bases and the J gene lost 5 bases, with 6 bases spanning the gap. This CDR3 has 11 residues. Germline CDR1 reads MNHNY; CDR2 reads SVGAGI (reference sequence). As DNA, the CDR3 is TGTGCCAGCCACCGGACCGGGGAGCTGTTTTTT. It yields the protein CASHRTGELFF.

In its sample, this clonotype was seen many times. This sequence joins TRBV4-1 and TRBJ2-1, with D unresolved. V gave up 3 bases and J gave up 13 bases, with 16 bases separating them. The CDR3 runs to 13 residues. CDR1 and CDR2 (germline): MGHRA, YSYEKL. The CDR3 sequence: CASSHPTPGGQFF. The CDR3 DNA sequence: TGCGCCAGCAGCCACCCTACCCCAGGCGGACAGTTCTTC.

In its sample, this clonotype was seen many times. The V call is TRBV20-1, the J call TRBJ1-1; 9 nucleotides align to TRBD1. Trimming cost V 2 bases and J 2 bases; bases outside gene matches: 6. The germline gives CDR1 DFQATT, CDR2 SNEGSKA (reference sequence). This CDR3 has 15 amino acids. This CDR3 reads CSARRGTGINTEAFF. The CDR3 bases are TGCAGTGCTAGACGCGGGACAGGGATTAACACTGAAGCTTTCTTT.

This clonotype was counted at least ten times. This chain connects TRBV9 to TRBJ1-1; TRBD1 matches at 7 bases. V was clipped by 0 bases and J by 7 bases; unmatched bases: 9. CDR1 is SGDLS and CDR2 is YYNGEE in the germline V gene. The CDR3 extends over 15 amino acids. The DNA of the CDR3 is TGTGCCAGCAGCGTAGGGCAGGGGGTGTTGGGTGAAGCTTTCTTT. Amino acids: CASSVGQGVLGEAFF.

At least ten counts were recorded for this clonotype. This chain links TRBV2 with TRBJ2-7, with D perhaps matching TRBD2 (5 bases). This CDR3 comprises 11 residues. Per the germline V gene, CDR1 is SNHLY and CDR2 is FYNNEI. V shed 6 bases and J shed 4 bases, with 7 bases lying between them. The DNA for the CDR3 is TGTGCCAGCAGGAGGGATTACGAGCAGTACGTC. Protein sequence: CASRRDYEQYV.

Worth noting for this clonotype: This may stem from a read error, because a much larger clone lies one nucleotide away. This chain links TRBV5-1 with TRBJ1-6; D gene ambiguous. The germline V gene encodes CDR1 SGHRS and CDR2 YFSETQ. The CDR3 contains 13 residues. CDR3 sequence reads: CACSLADNSPLHF. As DNA, the CDR3 is TGCGCCTGCAGCTTGGCAGACAATTCACCCCTCCACTTT.

In this sample, this clonotype turned up many times. The chain is built from TRBV18 and TRBJ1-2; D not resolved. CDR3 length: 15 amino acids. V lost 0 bases to trimming and J lost 7 bases, with 15 bases between them. CDR1 and CDR2 from the germline V gene are KGHSH and LQKENI. CDR3 nucleotide sequence: TGTGCCAGCTCACCACCAACTCAACAAAGGAGTGGCTACACCTTC. This sequence encodes CASSPPTQQRSGYTF.

This clonotype was found many times. This chain links TRBV9 with TRBJ2-1; 14 bases agree with TRBD2. The CDR3 covers 17 residues. Germline CDR1 SGDLS, CDR2 YYNGEE. Germline trimming cut 4 bases from V and 3 bases from J; bases unmatched to any gene: 6. CDR3 loop: CASSKRTSGGIYNEQFF. The CDR3 DNA sequence: TGTGCCAGCAGCAAACGGACTAGCGGGGGGATCTACAATGAGCAGTTCTTC.

This clonotype was detected ten times or more. The chain is built from TRBV10-1 and TRBJ2-5; 9 positions agree with TRBD1. J was trimmed by 7 bases and V by 9 bases; bases with no gene match: 9. The CDR3 contains 13 residues. CDR1 is WNHNN, CDR2 SYGVQD, per germline (reference sequence). CDR3 sequence reads: CASAPGQGRTQYF. The CDR3 DNA follows: TGCGCCAGTGCTCCGGGACAGGGAAGGACCCAGTACTTC.

This clonotype was counted many times. The chain carries TRBV3-1 and TRBJ1-2; 7 bases are shared with TRBD1. CDR3 length: 14 amino acids. The germline gives CDR1 LGHDT, CDR2 YNNKEL (reference sequence). The V segment lost 3 bases and the J segment 7 bases; nucleotides outside the gene matches: 8. The CDR3 loop reads CASSHVDRAGGYTF. In DNA, the CDR3 is TGTGCCAGCAGCCATGTTGACAGGGCAGGTGGCTACACCTTC. The entire variable domain, with the rest obtained from reference TRBV3-1 and TRBJ1-2, is as follows: DTAVSQTPKYLVTQMGNDKSIKCEQNLGHDTMYWYKQDSKKFLKIMFSYNNKELIINETVPNRFSPKSPDKAHLNLHINSLELGDSAVYFCASSHVDRAGGYTFGSGTRLTVV.

This clonotype showed up many times. V usage is TRBV6-6 and J usage is TRBJ1-1; D gene ambiguous. The germline gives CDR1 MNHNY, CDR2 SVGAGI (reference sequence). V was clipped by 6 bases and J by 1 base, with 15 bases between them. This CDR3 spans 15 amino acids. The CDR3 region has the DNA TGTGCCAGCAGCCTCAATGGAAGGGAGAACACTGAAGCTTTCTTT. Translating gives CASSLNGRENTEAFF.

Ten or more counts support this clonotype. The CDR3: CASSQGTGWNYGYTF. The DNA for the CDR3 is TGTGCCAGCAGCCAAGGGACAGGGTGGAACTATGGCTACACCTTC. The chain has TRBV3-1 and TRBJ1-2, with 8 bases aligning to TRBD1. Looked up from germline, CDR1 is LGHDT and CDR2 is YNNKEL (reference sequence). CDR3 size: 15 residues. J gave up 2 bases and V 1 base, and 3 bases lay outside the gene matches.

This clonotype was counted only a few times. V is TRBV29-1 and J is TRBJ2-1; D is undetermined. The germline gives CDR1 SQVTM, CDR2 ANQGSEA. V shed 5 bases and J shed 0 bases, with 8 bases lying between them. The CDR3 has 13 residues. The CDR3 reads CSVRINSYNEQFF. In DNA form, the CDR3 reads TGCAGCGTTAGGATCAACTCCTACAATGAGCAGTTCTTC.

The chain links TRBV5-1 to TRBJ2-3; tentative D call: TRBD1 (5 bases). The CDR3 is 14 residues long. Germline V gene data show CDR1 as SGHRS and CDR2 as YFSETQ. Trimming cost V 6 bases and J 1 base, with 12 bases left between them. DNA of the CDR3: TGCGCCAGCAAGGGGCAGTCAGGCACAGATACGCAGTATTTT. Translating it yields CASKGQSGTDTQYF.

This clonotype appeared many times. The chain has TRBV12-3 or TRBV12-4 and TRBJ2-3; no clear D. Trimming shortened V by 3 bases and J by 0 bases, and 10 bases separated the two germline ends. The CDR3 length is 15 residues. CDR3 nucleotides: TGTGCCAGCAGTTTTTATGTAGGGAGCACAGATACGCAGTATTTT. Translation gives CASSFYVGSTDTQYF.

V usage is TRBV24-1 and J usage is TRBJ2-3; 7 bases are a match to TRBD2. After removal of 5 bases from V and 2 bases from J, the junction contained 6 bases not matched to a gene. This CDR3 spans 15 amino acids. Germline values: CDR1 KGHDR, CDR2 SFDVKD. This CDR3 reads CATSVGGTATDTQYF. The CDR3 DNA follows: TGTGCCACCAGTGTGGGGGGGACTGCCACAGATACGCAGTATTTT.